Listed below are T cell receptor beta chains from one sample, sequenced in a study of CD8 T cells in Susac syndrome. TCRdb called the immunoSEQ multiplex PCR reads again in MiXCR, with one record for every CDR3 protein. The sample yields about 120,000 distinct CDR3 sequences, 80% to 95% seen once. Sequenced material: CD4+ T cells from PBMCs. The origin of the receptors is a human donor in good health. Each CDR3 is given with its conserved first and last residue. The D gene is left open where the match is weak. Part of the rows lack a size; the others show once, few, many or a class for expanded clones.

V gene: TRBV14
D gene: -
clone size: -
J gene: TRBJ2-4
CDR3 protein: CASSLTRDRTNIQYF
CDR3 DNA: TGTGCCAGCAGCCTAACCCGGGACCGGACAAACATTCAGTACTTC

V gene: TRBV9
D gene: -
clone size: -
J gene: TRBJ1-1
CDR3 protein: CASSVIQGSGTEAFF
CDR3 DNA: TGTGCCAGCAGCGTAATACAAGGGTCGGGTACTGAAGCTTTCTTT

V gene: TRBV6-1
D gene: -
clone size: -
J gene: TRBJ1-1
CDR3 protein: CASRDVVWDTEAFF
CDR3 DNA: TGTGCCAGCAGAGACGTTGTGTGGGACACTGAAGCTTTCTTT

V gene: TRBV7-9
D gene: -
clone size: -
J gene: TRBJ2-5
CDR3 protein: CASSSTGLQETQYF
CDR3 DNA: TGTGCCAGCAGCAGCACAGGGTTGCAAGAGACCCAGTACTTC

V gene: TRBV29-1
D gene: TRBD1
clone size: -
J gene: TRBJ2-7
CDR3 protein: CSVLAGGPYEQYF
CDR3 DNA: TGCAGCGTACTAGCAGGGGGCCCCTACGAGCAGTACTTC

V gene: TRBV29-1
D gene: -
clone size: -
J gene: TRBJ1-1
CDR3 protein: CSASQSMNTEAFF
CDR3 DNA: TGCAGCGCATCCCAGTCTATGAACACTGAAGCTTTCTTT

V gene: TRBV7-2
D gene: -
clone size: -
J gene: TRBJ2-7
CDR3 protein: CASSLALLARGSYEQYF
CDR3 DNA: TGTGCCAGCAGCTTAGCTCTGTTAGCGCGAGGGTCCTACGAGCAGTACTTC

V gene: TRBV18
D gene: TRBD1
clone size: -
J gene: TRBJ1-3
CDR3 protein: CASSQDRVAGNTIYF
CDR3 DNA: TGTGCCAGCTCACAAGACAGGGTGGCTGGAAACACCATATATTTT

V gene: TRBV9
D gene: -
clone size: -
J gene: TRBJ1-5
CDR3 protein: CASSEGASQPQHF
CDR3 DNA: TGTGCCAGCAGCGAGGGAGCGTCTCAGCCCCAGCATTTT

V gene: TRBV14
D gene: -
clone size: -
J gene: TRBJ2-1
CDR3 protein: CASSQVRVNEQFF
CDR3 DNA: TGTGCCAGCAGCCAAGTAAGGGTAAATGAGCAGTTCTTC

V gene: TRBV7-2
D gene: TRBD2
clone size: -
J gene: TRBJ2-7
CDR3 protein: CASSPGVSGGRASYEQYF
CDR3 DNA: TGTGCCAGCAGCCCAGGGGTTAGCGGGGGGCGGGCCTCCTACGAGCAGTACTTC

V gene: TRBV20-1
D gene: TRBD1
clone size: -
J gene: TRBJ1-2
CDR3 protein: CSAPQGAGYGYTF
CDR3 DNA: TGCAGTGCTCCACAGGGGGCTGGCTATGGCTACACCTTC

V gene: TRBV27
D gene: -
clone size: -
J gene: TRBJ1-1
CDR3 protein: CASTVSGGMNTEAFF
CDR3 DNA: TGTGCCAGCACCGTGTCGGGGGGTATGAACACTGAAGCTTTCTTT

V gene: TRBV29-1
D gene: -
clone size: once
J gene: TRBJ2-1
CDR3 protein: CSVMTGSSYNEQFF
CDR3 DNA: TGCAGCGTCATGACAGGTAGTTCCTACAATGAGCAGTTCTTC

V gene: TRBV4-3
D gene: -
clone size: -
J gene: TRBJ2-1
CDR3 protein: CASSQESRGQQFF
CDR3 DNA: TGCGCCAGCAGCCAAGAATCGCGGGGACAGCAGTTCTTC

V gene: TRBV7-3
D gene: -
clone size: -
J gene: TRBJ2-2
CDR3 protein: CASSLFGGTNTGELFF
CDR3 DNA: TGTGCCAGCAGCTTATTCGGCGGGACGAACACCGGGGAGCTGTTTTTT

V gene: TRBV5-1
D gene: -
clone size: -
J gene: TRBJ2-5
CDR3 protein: CASSLAGNGETQYF
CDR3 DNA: TGCGCCAGCAGCTTGGCAGGAAACGGAGAGACCCAGTACTTC

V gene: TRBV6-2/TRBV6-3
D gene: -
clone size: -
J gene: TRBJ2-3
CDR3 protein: CASSIHSDLTDTQYF
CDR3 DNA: TGTGCCAGCAGTATCCACTCCGATCTGACAGATACGCAGTATTTT

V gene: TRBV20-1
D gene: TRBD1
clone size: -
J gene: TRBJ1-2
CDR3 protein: CSASTGGNIDGYTF
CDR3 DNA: TGCAGTGCATCGACAGGGGGGAATATTGATGGCTACACCTTC

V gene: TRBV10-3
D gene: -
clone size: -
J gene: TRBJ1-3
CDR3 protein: CAISETGPGGNTIYF
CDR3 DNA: TGTGCCATCAGTGAGACAGGACCTGGGGGGAACACCATATATTTT

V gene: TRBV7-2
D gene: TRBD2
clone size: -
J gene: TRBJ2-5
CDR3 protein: CASSLTAGVLETQYF
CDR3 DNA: TGTGCCAGCAGCTTAACGGCGGGAGTTCTAGAGACCCAGTACTTC

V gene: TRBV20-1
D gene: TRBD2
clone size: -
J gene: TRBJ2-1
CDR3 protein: CSAEGTRSEQFF
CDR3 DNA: TGCAGTGCTGAGGGGACTAGAAGTGAGCAGTTCTTC

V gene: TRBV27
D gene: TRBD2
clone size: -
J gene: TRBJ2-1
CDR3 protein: CASSPFLAGGIYNEQFF
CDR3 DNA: TGTGCCAGCAGCCCCTTCCTAGCGGGAGGAATCTACAATGAGCAGTTCTTC

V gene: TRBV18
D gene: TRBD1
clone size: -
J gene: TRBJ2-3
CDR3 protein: CASSPRDRSSVTDTQYF
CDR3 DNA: TGTGCCAGCTCACCACGGGACAGGAGTTCTGTCACAGATACGCAGTATTTT

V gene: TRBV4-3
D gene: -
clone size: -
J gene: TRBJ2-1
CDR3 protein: CASSPVGGSNHNEQFF
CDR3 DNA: TGCGCCAGCAGCCCCGTTGGGGGGAGCAACCACAATGAGCAGTTCTTC

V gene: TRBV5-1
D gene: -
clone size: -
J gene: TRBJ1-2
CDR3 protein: CASSLHPDNYGYTF
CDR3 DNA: TGCGCCAGCAGCCTTCATCCGGATAACTATGGCTACACCTTC

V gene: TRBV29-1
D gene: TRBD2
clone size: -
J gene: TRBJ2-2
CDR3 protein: CSTSSPGGGSGELFF
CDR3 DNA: TGCAGCACAAGTAGTCCGGGAGGCGGGTCCGGGGAGCTGTTTTTT

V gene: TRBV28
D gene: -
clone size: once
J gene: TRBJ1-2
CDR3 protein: CASSAIGGYTF
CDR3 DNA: TGTGCCAGCAGCGCGATAGGTGGCTACACCTTC

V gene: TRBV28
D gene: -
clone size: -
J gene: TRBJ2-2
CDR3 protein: CATTRGVVNTGELFF
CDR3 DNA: TGTGCCACCACCCGGGGAGTGGTGAACACCGGGGAGCTGTTTTTT

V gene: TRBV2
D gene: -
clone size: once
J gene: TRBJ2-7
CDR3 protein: CAGRQGWSSGSSYEQYF
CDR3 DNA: TGTGCCGGGAGACAGGGGTGGAGTAGCGGGAGCTCCTACGAGCAGTACTTC

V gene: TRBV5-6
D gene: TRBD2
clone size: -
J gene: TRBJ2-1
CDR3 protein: CASSGGLENEQFF
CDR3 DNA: TGTGCCAGCAGCGGAGGACTAGAGAATGAGCAGTTCTTC

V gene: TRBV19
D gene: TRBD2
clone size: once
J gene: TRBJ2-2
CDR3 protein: CASSIMGLAGAGGELFF
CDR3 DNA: TGTGCCAGTAGTATCATGGGACTAGCGGGAGCAGGCGGGGAGCTGTTTTTT

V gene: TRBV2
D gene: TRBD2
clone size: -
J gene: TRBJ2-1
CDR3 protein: CASSELAGGRRSYNEQFF
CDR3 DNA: TGTGCCAGCAGTGAACTAGCGGGGGGCCGGCGCTCCTACAATGAGCAGTTCTTC

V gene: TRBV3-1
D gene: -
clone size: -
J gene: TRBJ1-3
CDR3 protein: CASSQENLPGNTIYF
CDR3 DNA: TGTGCCAGCAGCCAAGAAAACCTGCCTGGAAACACCATATATTTT

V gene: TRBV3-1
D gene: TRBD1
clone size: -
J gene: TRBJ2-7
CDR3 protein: CASSPEYGTGLSYEQYF
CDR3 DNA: TGTGCCAGCAGCCCGGAATACGGGACAGGGCTCTCCTACGAGCAGTACTTC

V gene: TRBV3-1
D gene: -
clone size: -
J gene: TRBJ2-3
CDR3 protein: CASSQLISGTDTQYF
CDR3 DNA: TGTGCCAGCAGCCAATTGATCTCGGGCACAGATACGCAGTATTTT

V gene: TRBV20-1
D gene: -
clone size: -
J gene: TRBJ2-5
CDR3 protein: CSARDPWRTETQYF
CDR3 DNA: TGCAGTGCTAGAGATCCATGGCGAACTGAGACCCAGTACTTC